This TCR beta chain was sequenced in a study of T cells after posttransplantation cyclophosphamide. Study observations and caveats: Donor CD8+ memory clones often dominated recipient blood repertoires at later times. Recipient CMV seropositivity and CMV reactivation strongly tracked TRB clonality. Blood and skin or GI T cell repertoires showed limited TRB overlap.

Busulfan-fludarabine conditioning, marrow transplant, and cyclophosphamide on days +3 and +4 were administered. The protocol was immunoSEQ multiplex PCR, while the TCRdb copy is restricted to in-frame clones and leaves out a portion. Of just over 6,500 clones listed, over 65% were seen once; the top ten hold approximately 22%. Worth noting for this clone: The antigen is unknown.

Sequencing used PBMCs, obtained after allogeneic stem cell transplant with posttransplant cyclophosphamide. This TCR derives from a female patient aged 45 to 65 who received an allogeneic stem cell transplant from a related donor, was CMV-positive, and had no GVHD. Some T cells may be graft donor cells.

CDR3 sequence: CASTRRDRGHEQYF. The DNA for the CDR3 is TGTGCCAGCACCAGACGGGACAGGGGTCACGAGCAGTACTTC. The chain has TRBV2 and TRBJ2-7, with 10 bases matching TRBD1. The junction had 8 bases not matched to a gene; V was cut back by 7 bases and J by 5 bases. The V gene's germline CDR1 is SNHLY and CDR2 FYNNEI. CDR3 length: 14 residues.